One sample yielded the 16 T cell receptor beta chains listed below, sequenced in a study of T cells in Graves' hyperthyroidism and ophthalmopathy. From RNA transcripts, TCR beta CDR3 regions were amplified. HTBI primers were employed in a first-round RT-PCR of the TCR CDR3. From the multiplex PCR reads, TCRdb called clonotypes with MiXCR, one entry per CDR3 protein. This sample has roughly 550,000 distinct CDR3 sequences, with about 16% found just once. The source material was blood. All receptors come from a woman aged 30 to 39 with Graves' ophthalmopathy.

This clonotype was recorded a few times. The chain couples TRBV20-1 to TRBJ2-1, with D perhaps matching TRBD2 (7 bases). The CDR3 has 13 amino acids. Trimming pared 5 bases from V and 8 bases from J, leaving 16 bases between. From germline, CDR1 is DFQATT and CDR2 SNEGSKA (reference sequence). CDR3 in DNA: TGCAGTGCTGTGGGTCAGGGGAGGGATGAGCAGTTCTTC. The encoded protein is CSAVGQGRDEQFF.

CDR3 nucleotide sequence: TGCGCCAGCAGCGAGACCCCAGGAACTAATGAAAAACTGTTTTTT. Residues: CASSETPGTNEKLFF. The genes are TRBV10-1 and TRBJ1-4, with D uncertain. CDR3 length: 15 residues. V lost 6 bases to trimming and J lost 1 base, with 12 bases between them. Germline V CDR1 and CDR2: WNHNN, SYGVQD (reference sequence).

This clonotype has a single count. The V and J genes are TRBV19 and TRBJ1-5, with unresolved D. Germline assignment: CDR1 LNHDA and CDR2 SQIVND (reference sequence). V lost 5 bases and J 5 bases, leaving 13 bases between the germline ends. The CDR3 length is 14 residues. CDR3 DNA sequence: TGTGCCAGTAGTGAGGCCTATGGGGATCAGCCCCAGCATTTT. Translated: CASSEAYGDQPQHF.

The chain carries TRBV20-1 and TRBJ1-6; possibly TRBD1 for D (6 bases). Germline-derived CDR1 and CDR2 are DFQATT and SNEGSKA (reference sequence). This CDR3 contains 18 residues. V lost 1 base and J 2 bases, leaving 18 bases between the germline ends. This CDR3 reads CSARAYNPGAPYNSPLHF. The CDR3 DNA is TGCAGTGCTAGAGCCTATAACCCAGGGGCTCCCTATAATTCACCCCTCCACTTT.

The V and J genes are TRBV6-1 and TRBJ2-1; 9 bases line up with TRBD2. Germline V CDR1 and CDR2: MNHNS, SASEGT. This CDR3 has 15 amino acids. The V gene end was trimmed by 4 bases and the J gene end by 4 bases; junction bases not matched to a gene: 5. This CDR3 reads CASSGISGGYNEQFF. The CDR3 DNA reads as TGTGCCAGCAGTGGGATTAGCGGGGGTTACAATGAGCAGTTCTTC.

This clonotype was picked up many times. V usage is TRBV28 and J usage is TRBJ1-1, with a possible D match to TRBD1 (5 bases). Per the germline V gene, CDR1 is MDHEN and CDR2 is SYDVKM. The V and J ends lost 4 bases and 0 bases respectively, with 15 bases between them. The CDR3 runs to 16 residues. The CDR3 DNA follows: TGTGCCAGCAGTTCACAGGTCAGGCGCCTGAACACTGAAGCTTTCTTT. Its protein is CASSSQVRRLNTEAFF.

The V gene is TRBV6-1, the J gene TRBJ1-2; 8 nucleotides agree with TRBD1. From germline, CDR1 is MNHNS and CDR2 SASEGT. The CDR3 is 14 amino acids. Trimming took 5 bases from V and 6 from J; bases not matched to a gene: 8. For the CDR3, the DNA is TGTGCCAGCAGTCCGCAACAGGGGGTGGATGGCTACACCTTC. This translates into CASSPQQGVDGYTF.

This clonotype has a count of ten or more. The genes are TRBV2 and TRBJ2-3; TRBD1 matches 9 bases. CDR1 and CDR2 from the germline V gene are SNHLY and FYNNEI. The CDR3 is 15 residues long. Germline trimming cut 1 base from V and 4 bases from J; bases unmatched to any gene: 3. Here the CDR3 DNA reads TGTGCCAGCAGTGAAGTGCGACAGGGGGCAGATACGCAGTATTTT. It encodes CASSEVRQGADTQYF. Looking up the rest from reference TRBV2 and TRBJ2-3 gives the full variable domain: EPEVTQTPSHQVTQMGQEVILRCVPISNHLYFYWYRQILGQKVEFLVSFYNNEISEKSEIFDDQFSVERPDGSNFTLKIRSTKLEDSAMYFCASSEVRQGADTQYFGPGTRLTVL.

This clonotype was recorded at least ten times. The J gene is TRBJ2-5, the V gene TRBV27, with TRBD1 matching 7 bases. CDR1 MNHEY and CDR2 SMNVEV come from the germline V gene (reference sequence). Losses at the gene ends were 5 bases for V and 5 bases for J; bases not matched to a gene: 5. This CDR3 contains 13 residues. The CDR3 DNA reads TGTGCCAGCAGTGTGGACAGGCGGGAGACCCAGTACTTC. This encodes CASSVDRRETQYF.

This clonotype was observed a handful of times. The V call is TRBV5-5, the J call TRBJ2-7, with TRBD1 matching 9 bases. Germline CDR1 SGHKS, CDR2 YYEKEE (reference sequence). This CDR3 region has 15 residues. Unmatched junction bases numbered 5, after V lost 1 base and J lost 3 bases. CDR3 DNA: TGTGCCAGCAGCTTGTTGGGACAGGGAGGCTACGAGCAGTACTTC. Residues: CASSLLGQGGYEQYF.

This clonotype was counted between two and nine times. V gene TRBV10-3 combines with J gene TRBJ2-3, with 7 bases identical to TRBD2. Trimming cost V 0 bases and J 6 bases; bases outside gene matches: 6. Germline values: CDR1 ENHRY, CDR2 SYGVKD. The CDR3 runs to 15 residues. The CDR3 DNA is TGTGCCATCAGTGAGTCAGGCGGGAGCGGGGATACGCAGTATTTT. It translates to CAISESGGSGDTQYF.

The table lists this clonotype with many counts. The chain uses TRBV7-8 and TRBJ2-1; a weak D match, TRBD1 (5 bases). Trimming took 3 bases from V and 5 from J, leaving 11 bases between them. The CDR3 loop spans 14 amino acids. Germline CDR1 reads SGHVS; CDR2 reads FQNEAQ. CDR3 DNA: TGTGCCAGCAGCTTCGGCAGGGCGGACAATGAGCAGTTCTTC. Translation: CASSFGRADNEQFF.

This clonotype was seen a few times. The chain has TRBV7-8 and TRBJ2-7, with TRBD2 identical over 11 bases. Germline CDR1 and CDR2: SGHVS and FQNEAQ. V lost 1 base to trimming and J lost 7 bases; unmatched junction nucleotides: 6. This CDR3 spans 15 amino acids. Here the CDR3 DNA reads TGTGCCAGCAGCTTAGAACTAGCGGGAGTGGGGGAGCAGTACTTC. Its protein product is CASSLELAGVGEQYF.

There are many counts of this clonotype. The J gene is TRBJ2-3, the V gene TRBV11-2; D may correspond to TRBD1 or TRBD2 (6 bases each). CDR3 length: 14 residues. Trimming stripped 6 bases from V and 4 bases from J, with 14 bases between. Germline values: CDR1 SGHAT, CDR2 FQNNGV. This CDR3 reads CASSPRGGPDTQYF. CDR3 bases: TGTGCCAGCAGTCCTAGAGGGGGGCCAGATACGCAGTATTTT.

Here the CDR3 DNA reads TGCGCCAGCAGCTTGGGGGCTAAACTGAACACCGGGGAGCTGTTTTTT. Its protein product is CASSLGAKLNTGELFF. The chain uses TRBV5-1 and TRBJ2-2; D ambiguous. With 0 bases removed from V and 1 base from J, the gap between germline ends came to 10 bases. This CDR3 spans 16 amino acids. Germline loops: CDR1 SGHRS, CDR2 YFSETQ.

This clonotype was observed a single time. The J gene is TRBJ2-3, the V gene TRBV12-3 or TRBV12-4; 7 nucleotides align to TRBD2. The CDR3 is made up of 17 amino acids. J lost 0 bases, V lost 3 bases, and 9 bases had no gene match. CDR3 loop: CASSFTTSVTSTDTQYF. The CDR3 DNA follows: TGTGCCAGCAGTTTTACCACTAGCGTAACTAGCACAGATACGCAGTATTTT.